This TCR beta chain appears in the sequencing data of a study of blood T cells in healthy people across ages. V was clipped by 6 bases and J by 8 bases, with 16 bases between them. Germline CDR1 reads DFQATT; CDR2 reads SNEGSKA (reference sequence). The CDR3 is made up of 12 amino acids. Only a few counts were recorded for this clonotype. Through a sample-barcoded 5' primer and a J-beta primer mix, a second PCR was run for roughly 6 to 11 cycles. TCRdb redid the calling of the 5' RACE reads with MiXCR, one entry per CDR3 protein. The sample records roughly 2 million distinct CDR3 sequences, about 49% being singletons.

The TCR sequence derives from a woman aged 40 to 50 in good health. Source material: blood. This rearrangement joins TRBV20-1 to TRBJ1-2; D not certain. The CDR3 bases are TGCAGTGCGCACGGGCCGCCTCAGGGCTACACCTTC. Protein product: CSAHGPPQGYTF.